A selection of T cell receptor beta chains follows, all from one sample in a study of blood T cell repertoires in COVID-19. Libraries were prepared by immunoSEQ multiplex PCR; TCRdb keeps only in-frame clonotypes and omits some of them. The sample yields 490,000 or so clones, approximately 86% seen once. Sample: PBMCs or T cells enriched from blood (not recorded which). The receptors stem from an older woman who had recovered from COVID-19. CDR3s include the opening cysteine and the closing phenylalanine or tryptophan. Some rows have no size entry. The others give once, few or many, or a class for an expanded clone.

clone size,V gene,J gene,CDR3 length,CDR3 protein
.,TRBV10-3,TRBJ2-3,14,CAIKRGAGTDTQYF
.,TRBV30,TRBJ2-3,15,CAWSHDRGLYDTQYF
few,TRBV5-1,TRBJ1-5,15,CASSLEGNSNQPQHF
.,TRBV5-1,TRBJ2-1,15,CASSSQDRAVNEQFF
.,TRBV5-1,TRBJ2-5,15,CASSLRGGAQETQYF
.,TRBV28,TRBJ2-5,16,CASSFGGRGRVETQYF
.,TRBV6-5,TRBJ1-1,15,CASSIKQGSPTEAFF
once,TRBV3-1/TRBV3-2,TRBJ1-1,13,CASSQEGGAEAFF
.,TRBV15,TRBJ1-2,15,CATSREFTGGDGYTF
.,TRBV27,TRBJ2-2,13,CASSIQGAGELFF
.,TRBV6-6,TRBJ2-7,13,CASSYSKGNEQYF
.,TRBV18,TRBJ1-5,14,CASSPRGQNQPQHF
once,TRBV5-1,TRBJ2-2,15,CASSSGGGNTGELFF
few,TRBV11-3,TRBJ2-1,18,CASSLGGPGQGTYNEQFF
.,TRBV15,TRBJ2-3,16,CATSRDREGGTDTQYF
.,TRBV5-1,TRBJ1-4,14,CASSLAPPSEKLFF
.,TRBV20-1,TRBJ1-1,10,CGAGWAEAFF
.,TRBV6-5,TRBJ1-6,15,CASSLDRGDRSPLHF
.,TRBV3-1/TRBV3-2,TRBJ1-2,11,CASSLSYGYTF
.,TRBV9,TRBJ1-2,15,CASSPPDRFNYGYTF
.,TRBV27,TRBJ1-5,15,CASSYRWGENQPQHF
.,TRBV24-1,TRBJ2-3,15,CATRGSGGRTDTQYF
.,TRBV19,TRBJ1-1,14,CASNPNVRDTEAFF
.,TRBV7-2,TRBJ2-5,14,CASSPSTAQETQYF
.,TRBV6-2/TRBV6-3,TRBJ1-2,16,CASSYSVDNPNYGYTF
.,TRBV2,TRBJ2-1,12,CAALRGGNEQFF
.,TRBV2,TRBJ1-2,14,CASSVQGSNYGYTF
once,TRBV7-8,TRBJ1-1,13,CASSHNRDTEAFF
.,TRBV6-6,TRBJ2-6,16,CASSYPRVAGANVLTF
.,TRBV3-1/TRBV3-2,TRBJ2-1,17,CASSQDRRGGFMNEQFF
.,TRBV19,TRBJ1-5,17,CASSIEARGWSNQPQHF
.,TRBV5-6,TRBJ1-2,16,CASSEQGLTGYGGYTF
few,TRBV27,TRBJ1-1,15,CALIPGQGRLTEAFF
.,TRBV1,TRBJ2-5,17,CTSSQDPPGRGQETQYF
.,TRBV30,TRBJ1-2,14,CACPREDRGRGYTF
.,TRBV24-1,TRBJ1-2,12,CATSDFRNGYTF
.,TRBV5-1,TRBJ2-3,15,CASSLPSGSPDTQYF
.,TRBV19,TRBJ2-5,16,CASSIRGTSAQETQYF
.,TRBV7-8,TRBJ2-3,16,CASTPGDRGSGNTQYF
.,TRBV4-1,TRBJ2-7,13,CASSPPGGREQYF
.,TRBV7-2,TRBJ2-2,14,CASSPRQGAGELFF
.,TRBV7-8,TRBJ1-5,15,CASSPSTDSNQPQHF
.,TRBV7-2,TRBJ2-4,15,CASSSGGNTKNIQYF
.,TRBV2,TRBJ1-6,13,CASSEGLDSPLHF
.,TRBV29-1,TRBJ2-2,14,CSVYKGDVTGELFF
.,TRBV7-8,TRBJ2-5,15,CASSLGMEGGETQYF
.,TRBV4-2,TRBJ1-4,16,CASSPATGQGYEKLFF
.,TRBV27,TRBJ2-2,17,CASSLTSGGINTGELFF
.,TRBV14,TRBJ1-3,16,CASSQLLGVSGNTIYF
.,TRBV19,TRBJ2-2,18,CASSIRGPGRGLTGELFF
few,TRBV19,TRBJ1-5,15,CASSVDRGEGQPQHF
few,TRBV6-5,TRBJ1-6,14,CASSVQDYNSPLHF